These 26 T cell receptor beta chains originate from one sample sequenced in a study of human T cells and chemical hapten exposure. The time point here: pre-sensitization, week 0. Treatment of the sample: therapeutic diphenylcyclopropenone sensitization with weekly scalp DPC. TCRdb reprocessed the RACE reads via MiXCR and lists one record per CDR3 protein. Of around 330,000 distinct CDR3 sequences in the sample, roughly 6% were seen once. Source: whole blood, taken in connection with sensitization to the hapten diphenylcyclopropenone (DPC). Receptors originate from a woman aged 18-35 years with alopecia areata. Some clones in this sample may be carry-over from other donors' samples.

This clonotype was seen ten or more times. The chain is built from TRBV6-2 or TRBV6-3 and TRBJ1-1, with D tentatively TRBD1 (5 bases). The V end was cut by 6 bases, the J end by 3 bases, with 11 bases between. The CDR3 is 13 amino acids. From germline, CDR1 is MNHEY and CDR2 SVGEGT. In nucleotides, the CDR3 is TGTGCCAGCAGCCGACGGGGCGACACTGAAGCTTTCTTT. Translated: CASSRRGDTEAFF.

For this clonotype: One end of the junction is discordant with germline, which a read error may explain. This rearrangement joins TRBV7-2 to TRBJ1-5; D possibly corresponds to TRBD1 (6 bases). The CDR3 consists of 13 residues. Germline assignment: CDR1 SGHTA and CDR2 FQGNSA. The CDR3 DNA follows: TGTGCCGGCAGCATCAGGGGTAATCAGCCCCAGCATTTT. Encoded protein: CAGSIRGNQPQHF.

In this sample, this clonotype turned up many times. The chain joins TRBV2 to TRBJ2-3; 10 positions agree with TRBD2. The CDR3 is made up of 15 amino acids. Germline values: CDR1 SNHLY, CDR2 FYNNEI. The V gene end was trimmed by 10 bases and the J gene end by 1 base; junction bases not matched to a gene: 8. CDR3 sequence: CAIPPLAGGTDTQYF. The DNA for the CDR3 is TGTGCCATCCCCCCGCTAGCGGGGGGCACAGATACGCAGTATTTT.

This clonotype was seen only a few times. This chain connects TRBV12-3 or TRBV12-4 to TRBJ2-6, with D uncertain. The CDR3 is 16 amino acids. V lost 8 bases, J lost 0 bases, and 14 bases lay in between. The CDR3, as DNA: TGTGCCAGCTCTACACCATTCAGCTCTGGGGCCAACGTCCTGACTTTC. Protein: CASSTPFSSGANVLTF.

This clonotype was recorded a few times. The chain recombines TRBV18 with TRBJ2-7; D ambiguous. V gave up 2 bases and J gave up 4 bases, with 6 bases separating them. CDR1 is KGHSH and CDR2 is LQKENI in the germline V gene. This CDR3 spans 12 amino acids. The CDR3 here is CASSPNVYEQYF. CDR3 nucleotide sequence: TGTGCCAGCTCACCAAATGTATACGAGCAGTACTTC.

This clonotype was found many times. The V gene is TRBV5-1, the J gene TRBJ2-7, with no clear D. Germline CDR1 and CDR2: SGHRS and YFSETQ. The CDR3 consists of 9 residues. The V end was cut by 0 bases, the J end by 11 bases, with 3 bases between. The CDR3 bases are TGCGCCAGCAGCTTGGAGGAGTACTTC. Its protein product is CASSLEEYF.

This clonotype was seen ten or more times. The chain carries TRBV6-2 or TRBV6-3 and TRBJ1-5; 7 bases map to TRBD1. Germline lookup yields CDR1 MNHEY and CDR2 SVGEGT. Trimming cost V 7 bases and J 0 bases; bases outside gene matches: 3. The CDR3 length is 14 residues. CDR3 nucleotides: TGTGCCAGCAACAGGGGAAATAGCAATCAGCCCCAGCATTTT. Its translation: CASNRGNSNQPQHF.

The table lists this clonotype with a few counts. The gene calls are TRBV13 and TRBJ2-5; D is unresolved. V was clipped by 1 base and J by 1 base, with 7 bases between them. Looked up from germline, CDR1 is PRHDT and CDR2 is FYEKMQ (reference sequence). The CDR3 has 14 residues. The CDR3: CASSLAQTQETQYF. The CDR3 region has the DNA TGTGCCAGCAGCTTAGCACAGACCCAAGAGACCCAGTACTTC. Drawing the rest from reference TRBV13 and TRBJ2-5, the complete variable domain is AAGVIQSPRHLIKEKRETATLKCYPIPRHDTVYWYQQGPGQDPQFLISFYEKMQSDKGSIPDRFSAQQFSDYHSELNMSSLELGDSALYFCASSLAQTQETQYFGPGTRLLVL.

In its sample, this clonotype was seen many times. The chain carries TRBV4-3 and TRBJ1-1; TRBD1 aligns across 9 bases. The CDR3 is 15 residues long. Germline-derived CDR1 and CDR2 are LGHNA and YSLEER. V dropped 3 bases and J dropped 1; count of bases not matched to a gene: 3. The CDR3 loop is CASSQDRGANTEAFF. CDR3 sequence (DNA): TGCGCCAGCAGCCAGGACAGGGGCGCGAACACTGAAGCTTTCTTT.

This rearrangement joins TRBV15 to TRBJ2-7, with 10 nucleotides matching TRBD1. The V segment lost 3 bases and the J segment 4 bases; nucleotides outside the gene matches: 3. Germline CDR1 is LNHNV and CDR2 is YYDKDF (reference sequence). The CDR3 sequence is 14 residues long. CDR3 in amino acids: CATSRGQGQYEQYF. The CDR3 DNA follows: TGTGCCACCAGCAGGGGACAGGGGCAGTACGAGCAGTACTTC.

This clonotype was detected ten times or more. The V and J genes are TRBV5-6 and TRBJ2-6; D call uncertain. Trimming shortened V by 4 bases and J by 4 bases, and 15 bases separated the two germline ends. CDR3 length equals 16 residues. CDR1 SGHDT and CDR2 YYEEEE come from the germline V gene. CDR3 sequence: CASSPRILGGANVLTF. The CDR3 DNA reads TGTGCCAGCAGCCCGAGGATCCTTGGGGGGGCCAACGTCCTGACTTTC.

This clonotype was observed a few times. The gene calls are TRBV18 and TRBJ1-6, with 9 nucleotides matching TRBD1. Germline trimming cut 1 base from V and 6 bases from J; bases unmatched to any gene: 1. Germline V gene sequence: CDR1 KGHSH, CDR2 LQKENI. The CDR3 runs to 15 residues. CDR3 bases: TGTGCCAGCTCACCACAACAGGGGGCTAATTCACCCCTCCACTTT. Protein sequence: CASSPQQGANSPLHF.

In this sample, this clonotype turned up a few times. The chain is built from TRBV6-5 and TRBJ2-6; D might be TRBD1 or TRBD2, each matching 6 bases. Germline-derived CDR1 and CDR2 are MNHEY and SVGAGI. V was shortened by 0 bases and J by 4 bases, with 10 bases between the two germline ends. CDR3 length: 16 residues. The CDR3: CASSYSSGAGANVLTF. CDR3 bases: TGTGCCAGCAGTTACTCGTCGGGGGCCGGGGCCAACGTCCTGACTTTC.

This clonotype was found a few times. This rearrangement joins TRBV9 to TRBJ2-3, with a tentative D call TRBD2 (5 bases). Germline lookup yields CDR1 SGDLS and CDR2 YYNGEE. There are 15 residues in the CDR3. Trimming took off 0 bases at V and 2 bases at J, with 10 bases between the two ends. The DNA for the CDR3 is TGTGCCAGCAGCGTAGTGGCGGGCTACACAGATACGCAGTATTTT. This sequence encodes CASSVVAGYTDTQYF.

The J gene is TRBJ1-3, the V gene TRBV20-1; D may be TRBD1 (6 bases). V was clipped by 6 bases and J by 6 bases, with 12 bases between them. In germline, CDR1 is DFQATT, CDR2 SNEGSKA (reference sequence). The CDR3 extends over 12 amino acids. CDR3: CSAWRGINTIYF. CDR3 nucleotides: TGCAGTGCCTGGAGGGGGATAAACACCATATATTTT.

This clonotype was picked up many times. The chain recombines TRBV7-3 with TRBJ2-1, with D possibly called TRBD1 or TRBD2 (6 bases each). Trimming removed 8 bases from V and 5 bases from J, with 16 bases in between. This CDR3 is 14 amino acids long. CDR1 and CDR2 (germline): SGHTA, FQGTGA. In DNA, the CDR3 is TGTGCCAGCTCCCCCGGGGGCATCAACAATGAGCAGTTCTTC. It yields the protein CASSPGGINNEQFF.

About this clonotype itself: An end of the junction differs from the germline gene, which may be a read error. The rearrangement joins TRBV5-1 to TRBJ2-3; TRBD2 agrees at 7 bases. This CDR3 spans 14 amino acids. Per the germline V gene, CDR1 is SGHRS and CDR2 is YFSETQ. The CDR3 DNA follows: TGCACCAGCAGCTTGGGGACTATCACAGATACGCAGTATTTT. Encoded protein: CTSSLGTITDTQYF.

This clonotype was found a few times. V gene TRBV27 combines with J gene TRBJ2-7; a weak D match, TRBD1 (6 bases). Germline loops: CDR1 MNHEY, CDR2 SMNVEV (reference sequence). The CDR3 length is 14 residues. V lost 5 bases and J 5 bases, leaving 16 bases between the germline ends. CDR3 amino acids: CASSPWTAIHEQYF. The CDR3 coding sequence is TGTGCCAGCAGTCCTTGGACAGCGATCCACGAGCAGTACTTC.

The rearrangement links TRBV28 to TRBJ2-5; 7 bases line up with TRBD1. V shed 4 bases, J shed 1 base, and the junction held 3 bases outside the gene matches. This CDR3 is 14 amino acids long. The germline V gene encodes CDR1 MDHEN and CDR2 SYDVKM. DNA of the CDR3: TGTGCCAGCAGTTACGGACAGGTCCAAGAGACCCAGTACTTC. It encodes CASSYGQVQETQYF.

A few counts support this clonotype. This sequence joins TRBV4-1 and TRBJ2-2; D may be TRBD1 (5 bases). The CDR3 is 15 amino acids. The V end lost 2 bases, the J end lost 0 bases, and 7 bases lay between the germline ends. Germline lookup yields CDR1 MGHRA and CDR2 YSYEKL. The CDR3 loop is CASSQQTANTGELFF. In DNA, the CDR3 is TGCGCCAGCAGCCAACAGACAGCGAACACCGGGGAGCTGTTTTTT.

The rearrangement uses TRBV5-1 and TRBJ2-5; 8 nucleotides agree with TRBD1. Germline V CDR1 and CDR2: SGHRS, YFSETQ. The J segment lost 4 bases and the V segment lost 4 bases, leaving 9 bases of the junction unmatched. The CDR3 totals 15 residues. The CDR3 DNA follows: TGCGCCAGCAGCCCCGGACAGGGAGGAACAGAGACCCAGTACTTC. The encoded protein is CASSPGQGGTETQYF.

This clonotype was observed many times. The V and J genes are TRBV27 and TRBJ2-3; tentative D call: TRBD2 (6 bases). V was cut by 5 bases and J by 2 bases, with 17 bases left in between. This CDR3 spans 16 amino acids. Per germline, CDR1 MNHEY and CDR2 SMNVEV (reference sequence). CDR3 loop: CASSGTGTVNTDTQYF. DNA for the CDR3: TGTGCCAGCAGTGGCACCGGGACTGTCAACACAGATACGCAGTATTTT.

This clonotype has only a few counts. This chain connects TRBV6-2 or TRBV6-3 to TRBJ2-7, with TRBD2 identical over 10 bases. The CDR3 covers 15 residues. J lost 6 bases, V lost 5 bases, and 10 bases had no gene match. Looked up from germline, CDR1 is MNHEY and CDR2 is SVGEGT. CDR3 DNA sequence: TGTGCCAGCAGTCGTTCCACTAGCGGGGTAAGCGAGCAGTACTTC. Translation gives CASSRSTSGVSEQYF.

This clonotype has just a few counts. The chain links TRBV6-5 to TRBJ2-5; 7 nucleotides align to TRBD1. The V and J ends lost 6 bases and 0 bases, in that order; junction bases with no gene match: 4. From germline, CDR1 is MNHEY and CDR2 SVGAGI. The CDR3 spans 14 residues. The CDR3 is CASRQTGNQETQYF. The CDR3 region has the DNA TGTGCCAGCAGGCAGACAGGGAACCAAGAGACCCAGTACTTC.

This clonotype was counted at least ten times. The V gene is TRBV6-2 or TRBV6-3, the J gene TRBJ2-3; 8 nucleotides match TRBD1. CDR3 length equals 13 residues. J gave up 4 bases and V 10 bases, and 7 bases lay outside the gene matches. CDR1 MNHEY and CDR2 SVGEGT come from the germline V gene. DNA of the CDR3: TGTGCCACCCGGCCAGGGGGCCCAGATACGCAGTATTTT. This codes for CATRPGGPDTQYF.

CDR3 amino acids: CASSLMEGYEQYF. For the CDR3, the DNA is TGTGCCAGCAGTTTAATGGAGGGGTACGAGCAGTACTTC. V gene TRBV12-3 or TRBV12-4 combines with J gene TRBJ2-7, with D perhaps matching TRBD2 (6 bases). CDR3 size: 13 residues. V was cut by 2 bases and J by 4 bases, with 9 bases left in between.